This T cell receptor beta chain was profiled in a study of identical twins. A single record per CDR3 protein comes from TCRdb applying MiXCR to the 5' RACE reads. The data contain 500,000 to 600,000 distinct CDR3 sequences, around 20% of them singletons. Findings of the study overall: A lower insertion count was a feature of abundant cord blood beta clonotypes, with no such feature in memory repertoires.

CDR3 size: 14 residues. Trimming took 7 bases from V and 4 from J; bases not matched to a gene: 8. Comments on this clonotype: Its specificity is unknown.

This same sample was also taken into another study, of T cells expressing NK-cell markers. That publication notes: The study drew TCR beta repertoires from sorted CD3+CD56+NKG2C+, CD3+CD56+NKG2C- and CD3+CD56-NKG2C+ T cells. HCMV specificity was not established for the expanded NKG2C+ T cell clones.

Material for sequencing was CD4+ T cells sorted from blood. V usage is TRBV12-3 or TRBV12-4 and J usage is TRBJ1-2; TRBD1 agrees at 8 bases. The TCR comes from a woman in her late teens or twenties in good health. In DNA, the CDR3 is TGTGCCAGCACCGACCCAGGGGGCATCTATGGCTACACCTTC. This sequence encodes CASTDPGGIYGYTF.